Listed below are T cell receptor beta chains from one sample, sequenced in a study of OX40 agonist ivuxolimab in advanced cancers. Data came from immunoSEQ multiplex PCR; TCRdb stores just in-frame clones and leaves some out. The profile shows some 45,000 clones, roughly 84% of them singletons. The sequenced sample was CD4+ or CD8+ T cells sorted from blood, obtained in a trial of the OX40 agonist ivuxolimab. These receptors were collected from an adult with an advanced solid tumor such as melanoma, head and neck, liver or kidney cancer. The CDR3 runs from the conserved cysteine through the conserved F or W. D genes are given only for firm matches. Only part of the rows carry a size: once, few, many, or a class if the clone is expanded.

d_gene: TRBD1; j_gene: TRBJ2-5; v_gene: TRBV5-4; abundance: once; CDR3aa: CASSPGGRKEETQYF; CDR3nt: TGTGCCAGCAGTCCAGGGGGTCGGAAGGAGGAGACCCAGTACTTC
d_gene: .; j_gene: TRBJ1-2; v_gene: TRBV5-4; abundance: .; CDR3aa: CASSLGRGAQGYGYTF; CDR3nt: TGTGCCAGCAGCTTGGGGAGAGGGGCGCAGGGCTATGGCTACACCTTC
d_gene: TRBD1; j_gene: TRBJ2-5; v_gene: TRBV4-3; abundance: .; CDR3aa: CASSQETGVVETQYF; CDR3nt: TGCGCCAGCAGCCAAGAGACAGGGGTGGTAGAGACCCAGTACTTC
d_gene: .; j_gene: TRBJ1-5; v_gene: TRBV28; abundance: .; CDR3aa: CASSSGILWQPQHF; CDR3nt: TGTGCCAGCAGTTCGGGCATACTTTGGCAGCCCCAGCATTTT
d_gene: .; j_gene: TRBJ2-7; v_gene: TRBV11-2; abundance: .; CDR3aa: CASSPFGVEQYF; CDR3nt: TGTGCCAGCAGCCCTTTTGGGGTCGAGCAGTACTTC
d_gene: .; j_gene: TRBJ2-7; v_gene: TRBV6-5; abundance: .; CDR3aa: CASSGRHAYEQYF; CDR3nt: TGTGCCAGCAGTGGAAGACATGCCTACGAGCAGTACTTC
d_gene: TRBD1; j_gene: TRBJ2-7; v_gene: TRBV6-1; abundance: .; CDR3aa: CASSKLTGGNYEQYF; CDR3nt: TGTGCCAGCAGTAAACTAACAGGGGGCAACTACGAGCAGTACTTC
d_gene: .; j_gene: TRBJ1-2; v_gene: TRBV30; abundance: .; CDR3aa: CASHRDRELYGYTF; CDR3nt: TGTGCCTCCCACCGGGACCGAGAACTCTATGGCTACACCTTC
d_gene: .; j_gene: TRBJ2-5; v_gene: TRBV4-2; abundance: .; CDR3aa: CASSQDSETQYF; CDR3nt: TGTGCCAGCAGCCAAGATTCGGAGACCCAGTACTTC
d_gene: .; j_gene: TRBJ1-1; v_gene: TRBV5-1; abundance: .; CDR3aa: CASSPLIGNTEAFF; CDR3nt: TGCGCCAGCAGCCCGCTGATCGGGAACACTGAAGCTTTCTTT
d_gene: .; j_gene: TRBJ2-1; v_gene: TRBV5-4; abundance: .; CDR3aa: CASSLDPDLNEQFF; CDR3nt: TGTGCCAGCAGCTTGGATCCCGATCTCAATGAGCAGTTCTTC
d_gene: .; j_gene: TRBJ2-5; v_gene: TRBV29-1; abundance: .; CDR3aa: CSVEANEETQYF; CDR3nt: TGCAGCGTTGAAGCCAATGAAGAGACCCAGTACTTC
d_gene: TRBD1; j_gene: TRBJ1-5; v_gene: TRBV19; abundance: many; CDR3aa: CASSIWTGPDQPQHF; CDR3nt: TGTGCCAGTAGTATATGGACAGGGCCGGATCAGCCCCAGCATTTT
d_gene: TRBD1; j_gene: TRBJ2-2; v_gene: TRBV9; abundance: .; CDR3aa: CASGGDRGRPGELFF; CDR3nt: TGTGCCAGCGGCGGGGACAGGGGGCGCCCCGGGGAGCTGTTTTTT
d_gene: .; j_gene: TRBJ2-2; v_gene: TRBV6-6; abundance: .; CDR3aa: CASSSGPNTGELFF; CDR3nt: TGTGCCAGCAGCTCGGGACCTAACACCGGGGAGCTGTTTTTT
d_gene: .; j_gene: TRBJ2-2; v_gene: TRBV4-2; abundance: .; CDR3aa: CASSPRSTGELFF; CDR3nt: TGTGCCAGCAGCCCCAGGAGCACCGGGGAGCTGTTTTTT
d_gene: .; j_gene: TRBJ2-7; v_gene: TRBV30; abundance: .; CDR3aa: CACDRRSYEQYF; CDR3nt: TGTGCCTGTGACAGGAGATCCTACGAGCAGTACTTC
d_gene: .; j_gene: TRBJ2-7; v_gene: TRBV5-4; abundance: .; CDR3aa: CASSLGDGAYEQYF; CDR3nt: TGTGCCAGCAGCTTGGGTGACGGCGCCTACGAGCAGTACTTC
d_gene: .; j_gene: TRBJ2-3; v_gene: TRBV6-5; abundance: .; CDR3aa: CASSFRGGEDTQYF; CDR3nt: TGTGCCAGCAGTTTTAGGGGGGGCGAAGATACGCAGTATTTT
d_gene: TRBD2; j_gene: TRBJ2-3; v_gene: TRBV10-1; abundance: .; CDR3aa: CASSPTSGITDTQYF; CDR3nt: TGCGCCAGCAGCCCGACTAGCGGGATCACAGATACGCAGTATTTT
d_gene: .; j_gene: TRBJ2-2; v_gene: TRBV27; abundance: .; CDR3aa: CASSLGASTGELFF; CDR3nt: TGTGCCAGCAGTTTAGGGGCGAGCACCGGGGAGCTGTTTTTT
d_gene: TRBD1; j_gene: TRBJ1-6; v_gene: TRBV29-1; abundance: .; CDR3aa: CSARTGRNSPLHF; CDR3nt: TGCAGCGCCCGGACAGGGAGGAATTCACCCCTCCACTTT
d_gene: TRBD1; j_gene: TRBJ1-2; v_gene: TRBV27; abundance: .; CDR3aa: CASSPEQGAYYGYTF; CDR3nt: TGTGCCAGCAGTCCGGAACAGGGGGCATACTATGGCTACACCTTC
d_gene: TRBD1; j_gene: TRBJ1-1; v_gene: TRBV6-5; abundance: .; CDR3aa: CASRQGTEAFF; CDR3nt: TGTGCCAGCAGACAGGGGACTGAAGCTTTCTTT
d_gene: .; j_gene: TRBJ2-4; v_gene: TRBV12-5; abundance: .; CDR3aa: CASKSASNDKNIQYF; CDR3nt: TGTGCTAGCAAGTCAGCGAGTAATGACAAAAACATTCAGTACTTC
d_gene: .; j_gene: TRBJ2-1; v_gene: TRBV27; abundance: .; CDR3aa: CASSLTLGAPYNEQFF; CDR3nt: TGTGCCAGCAGTTTAACCTTAGGGGCGCCTTACAATGAGCAGTTCTTC
d_gene: .; j_gene: TRBJ2-4; v_gene: TRBV19; abundance: medium-sized; CDR3aa: CATRSGTENNQYF; CDR3nt: TGTGCCACCCGAAGCGGGACAGAGAATAACCAGTACTTC
d_gene: .; j_gene: TRBJ1-2; v_gene: TRBV6-5; abundance: .; CDR3aa: CASSYGGRVYTF; CDR3nt: TGTGCCAGCAGTTATGGAGGGAGGGTTTACACCTTC
d_gene: .; j_gene: TRBJ1-4; v_gene: TRBV6-4; abundance: .; CDR3aa: CASSDSGKIGRANEKLFF; CDR3nt: TGTGCCAGCAGTGACTCGGGGAAGATCGGTAGAGCTAATGAAAAACTGTTTTTT
d_gene: .; j_gene: TRBJ2-3; v_gene: TRBV28; abundance: .; CDR3aa: CASSSGMPEDTQYF; CDR3nt: TGTGCCAGCAGTTCCGGGATGCCGGAGGATACGCAGTATTTT
d_gene: .; j_gene: TRBJ2-3; v_gene: TRBV7-6; abundance: .; CDR3aa: CASSSSTDTQYF; CDR3nt: TGTGCCAGCAGCTCGTCCACGGATACGCAGTATTTT
d_gene: .; j_gene: TRBJ1-6; v_gene: TRBV4-1; abundance: .; CDR3aa: CASSQDHGQGFSPLHF; CDR3nt: TGCGCCAGCAGCCAAGATCACGGTCAGGGTTTTTCACCCCTCCACTTT
d_gene: .; j_gene: TRBJ2-3; v_gene: TRBV6-5; abundance: .; CDR3aa: CASSYSEEGGTDTQYF; CDR3nt: TGTGCCAGCAGTTACTCGGAAGAGGGTGGCACAGATACGCAGTATTTT
d_gene: .; j_gene: TRBJ2-1; v_gene: TRBV7-2; abundance: .; CDR3aa: CASSPGVNEQFF; CDR3nt: TGTGCCAGCAGCCCCGGGGTCAATGAGCAGTTCTTC
d_gene: TRBD1; j_gene: TRBJ1-2; v_gene: TRBV9; abundance: .; CDR3aa: CASSVAWRQGAEGYTF; CDR3nt: TGTGCCAGCAGCGTAGCCTGGAGACAGGGGGCAGAGGGCTACACCTTC
d_gene: .; j_gene: TRBJ1-3; v_gene: TRBV5-6; abundance: .; CDR3aa: CASSLINLGSGNTIYF; CDR3nt: TGTGCCAGCAGCTTGATCAATTTGGGCTCTGGAAACACCATATATTTT
d_gene: TRBD2; j_gene: TRBJ2-5; v_gene: TRBV9; abundance: .; CDR3aa: CASSVEERGEETQYF; CDR3nt: TGTGCCAGCAGCGTAGAGGAGCGGGGGGAGGAGACCCAGTACTTC
d_gene: TRBD2; j_gene: TRBJ2-3; v_gene: TRBV6-1; abundance: .; CDR3aa: CASSDFIAGSTDTQYF; CDR3nt: TGTGCCAGCAGTGATTTTATAGCGGGTAGCACAGATACGCAGTATTTT
d_gene: .; j_gene: TRBJ2-2; v_gene: TRBV9; abundance: .; CDR3aa: CASSPHKNTGELFF; CDR3nt: TGTGCCAGCAGCCCCCACAAGAACACCGGGGAGCTGTTTTTT
d_gene: TRBD1; j_gene: TRBJ2-4; v_gene: TRBV5-1; abundance: .; CDR3aa: CASSLRQGPPKNIQYF; CDR3nt: TGCGCCAGCAGCTTGAGACAGGGGCCCCCCAAAAACATTCAGTACTTC
d_gene: .; j_gene: TRBJ1-5; v_gene: TRBV10-3; abundance: .; CDR3aa: CAISESIGQPQHF; CDR3nt: TGTGCCATCAGTGAGTCGATCGGTCAGCCCCAGCATTTT
d_gene: .; j_gene: TRBJ2-7; v_gene: TRBV19; abundance: .; CDR3aa: CASSETSLFNEQYF; CDR3nt: TGTGCCAGTAGCGAAACTAGTTTGTTTAACGAGCAGTACTTC
d_gene: .; j_gene: TRBJ2-1; v_gene: TRBV27; abundance: .; CDR3aa: CASSSLGSLRGNEQFF; CDR3nt: TGTGCCAGCAGTTCTCTAGGGAGCCTCAGGGGCAATGAGCAGTTCTTC
d_gene: .; j_gene: TRBJ2-7; v_gene: TRBV11-2; abundance: .; CDR3aa: CASSYLAPTYEQYF; CDR3nt: TGTGCCAGCAGCTACCTGGCACCGACCTACGAGCAGTACTTC
d_gene: TRBD2; j_gene: TRBJ2-7; v_gene: TRBV7-6; abundance: .; CDR3aa: CASSSRGGGAYEQYF; CDR3nt: TGTGCCAGCAGCTCCCGAGGCGGGGGGGCCTACGAGCAGTACTTC
d_gene: .; j_gene: TRBJ1-3; v_gene: TRBV15; abundance: .; CDR3aa: CATSDLSGLSGNTIYF; CDR3nt: TGTGCCACCAGCGACCTCTCGGGACTCTCTGGAAACACCATATATTTT
d_gene: .; j_gene: TRBJ1-1; v_gene: TRBV27; abundance: .; CDR3aa: CASSPGAMNTEAFF; CDR3nt: TGTGCCAGCAGCCCGGGGGCCATGAACACTGAAGCTTTCTTT
d_gene: TRBD1; j_gene: TRBJ1-2; v_gene: TRBV4-1; abundance: .; CDR3aa: CASSHLAFTGGYGNYGYTF; CDR3nt: TGCGCCAGCAGCCACCTAGCTTTCACAGGGGGCTACGGTAACTATGGCTACACCTTC
d_gene: TRBD1; j_gene: TRBJ1-1; v_gene: TRBV6-1; abundance: .; CDR3aa: CASTSGGGGITEAFF; CDR3nt: TGTGCCAGCACTTCCGGGGGAGGGGGCATCACTGAAGCTTTCTTT
d_gene: .; j_gene: TRBJ1-6; v_gene: TRBV7-2; abundance: .; CDR3aa: CASSLGQGARSPLHF; CDR3nt: TGTGCCAGCAGCTTAGGGCAGGGAGCGAGGTCACCCCTCCACTTT